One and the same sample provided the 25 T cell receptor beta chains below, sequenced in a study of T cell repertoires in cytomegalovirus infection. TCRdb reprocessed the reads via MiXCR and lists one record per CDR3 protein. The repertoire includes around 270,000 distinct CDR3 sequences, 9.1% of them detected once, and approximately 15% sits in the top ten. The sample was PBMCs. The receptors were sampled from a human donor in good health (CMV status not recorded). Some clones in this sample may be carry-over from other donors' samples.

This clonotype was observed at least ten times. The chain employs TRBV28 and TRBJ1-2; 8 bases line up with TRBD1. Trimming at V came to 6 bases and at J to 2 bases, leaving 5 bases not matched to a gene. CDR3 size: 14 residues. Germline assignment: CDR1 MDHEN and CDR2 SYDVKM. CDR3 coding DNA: TGTGCCAGCAGAACCGGGACAGGAAACTATGGCTACACCTTC. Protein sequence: CASRTGTGNYGYTF.

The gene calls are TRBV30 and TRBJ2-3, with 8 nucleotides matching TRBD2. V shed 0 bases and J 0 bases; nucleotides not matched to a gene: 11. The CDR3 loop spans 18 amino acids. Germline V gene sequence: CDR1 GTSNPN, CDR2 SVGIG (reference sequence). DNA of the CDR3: TGTGCCTGGAGTGTATTTGGACGTGCTAGCGGGAGCACAGATACGCAGTATTTT. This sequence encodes CAWSVFGRASGSTDTQYF.

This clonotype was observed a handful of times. The CDR3 loop reads CASNRDGPNYGYTF. In DNA form, the CDR3 reads TGTGCCAGCAACCGGGACGGTCCTAACTATGGCTACACCTTC. The V call is TRBV14, the J call TRBJ1-2; a possible D gene is TRBD1 (5 bases). Germline CDR1 SGHDN, CDR2 FVKESK. Trimming took off 7 bases at V and 0 bases at J, with 12 bases between the two ends. The CDR3 totals 14 residues.

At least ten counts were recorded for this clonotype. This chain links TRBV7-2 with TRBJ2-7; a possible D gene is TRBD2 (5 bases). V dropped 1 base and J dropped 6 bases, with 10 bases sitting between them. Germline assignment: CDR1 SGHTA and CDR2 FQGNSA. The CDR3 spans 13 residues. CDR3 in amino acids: CASSLEIGVEQYF. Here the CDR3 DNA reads TGTGCCAGCAGCTTAGAAATCGGGGTCGAGCAGTACTTC.

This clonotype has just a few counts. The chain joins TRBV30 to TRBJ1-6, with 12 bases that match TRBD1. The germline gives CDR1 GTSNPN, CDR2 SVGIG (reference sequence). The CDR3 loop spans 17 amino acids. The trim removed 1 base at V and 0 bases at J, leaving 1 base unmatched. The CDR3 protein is CAWSAGQGASYNSPLHF. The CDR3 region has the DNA TGTGCCTGGAGTGCGGGACAGGGGGCCTCCTATAATTCACCCCTCCACTTT.

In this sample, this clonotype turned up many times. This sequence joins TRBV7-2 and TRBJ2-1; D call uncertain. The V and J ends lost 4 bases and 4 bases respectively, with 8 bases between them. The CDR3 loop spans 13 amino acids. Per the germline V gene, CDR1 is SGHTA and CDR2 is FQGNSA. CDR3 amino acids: CASSSEMYNEQFF. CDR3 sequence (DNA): TGTGCCAGCAGCTCCGAGATGTACAATGAGCAGTTCTTC.

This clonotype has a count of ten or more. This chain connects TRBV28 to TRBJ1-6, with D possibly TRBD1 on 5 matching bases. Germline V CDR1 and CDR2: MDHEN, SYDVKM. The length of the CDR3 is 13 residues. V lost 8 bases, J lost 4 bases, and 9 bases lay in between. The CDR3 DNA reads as TGTGCCAGCTCGGACATATATAATTCACCCCTCCACTTT. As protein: CASSDIYNSPLHF.

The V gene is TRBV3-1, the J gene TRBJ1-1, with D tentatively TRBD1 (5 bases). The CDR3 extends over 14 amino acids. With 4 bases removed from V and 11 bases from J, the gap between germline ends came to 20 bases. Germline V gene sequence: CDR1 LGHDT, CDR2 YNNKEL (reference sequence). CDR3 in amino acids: CASSPPHSGVEAFF. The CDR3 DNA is TGTGCCAGCAGCCCACCCCATTCGGGGGTCGAGGCTTTCTTT.

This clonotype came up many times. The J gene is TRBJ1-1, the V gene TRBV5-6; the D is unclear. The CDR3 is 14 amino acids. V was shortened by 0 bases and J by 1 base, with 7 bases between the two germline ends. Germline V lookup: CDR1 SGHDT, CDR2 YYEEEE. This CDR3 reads CASSLARKNTEAFF. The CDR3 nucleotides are TGTGCCAGCAGCTTGGCCAGGAAGAACACTGAAGCTTTCTTT.

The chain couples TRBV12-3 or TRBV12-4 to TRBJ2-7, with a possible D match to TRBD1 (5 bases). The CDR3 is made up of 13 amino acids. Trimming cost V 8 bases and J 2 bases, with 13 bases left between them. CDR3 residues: CASQRRGTYEQYF. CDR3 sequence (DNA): TGTGCCAGCCAACGTAGGGGAACCTACGAGCAGTACTTC.

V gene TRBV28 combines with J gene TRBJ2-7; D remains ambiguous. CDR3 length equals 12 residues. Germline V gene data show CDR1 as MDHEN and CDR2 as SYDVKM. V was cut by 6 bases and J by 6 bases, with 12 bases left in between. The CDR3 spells CASSQILSEQYF. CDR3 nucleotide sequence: TGTGCCAGCAGCCAGATATTGAGCGAGCAGTACTTC.

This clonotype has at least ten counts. CDR3 sequence: CASSPGTNSNQPQHF. The CDR3 region has the DNA TGTGCCAGCAGCCCGGGGACAAATAGCAATCAGCCCCAGCATTTT. The rearrangement joins TRBV7-2 to TRBJ1-5, with D possibly matching TRBD1 (6 bases). V was trimmed by 5 bases and J by 0 bases, leaving 11 bases between them. CDR1 and CDR2 from the germline V gene are SGHTA and FQGNSA. The CDR3 is 15 amino acids.

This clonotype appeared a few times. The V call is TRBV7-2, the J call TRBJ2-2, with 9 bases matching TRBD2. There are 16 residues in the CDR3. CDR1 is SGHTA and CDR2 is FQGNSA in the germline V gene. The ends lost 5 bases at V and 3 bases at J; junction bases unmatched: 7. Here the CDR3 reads CASSLTSGFYTGELFF. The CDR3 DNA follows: TGTGCCAGCAGCCTAACTAGCGGGTTCTACACCGGGGAGCTGTTTTTT.

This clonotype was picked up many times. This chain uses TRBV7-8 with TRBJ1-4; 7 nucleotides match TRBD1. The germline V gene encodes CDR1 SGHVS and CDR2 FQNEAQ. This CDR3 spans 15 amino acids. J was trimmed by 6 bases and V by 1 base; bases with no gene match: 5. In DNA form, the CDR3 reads TGTGCCAGCAGCTTAGGACAGGGAAGGGATGAAAAACTGTTTTTT. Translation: CASSLGQGRDEKLFF.

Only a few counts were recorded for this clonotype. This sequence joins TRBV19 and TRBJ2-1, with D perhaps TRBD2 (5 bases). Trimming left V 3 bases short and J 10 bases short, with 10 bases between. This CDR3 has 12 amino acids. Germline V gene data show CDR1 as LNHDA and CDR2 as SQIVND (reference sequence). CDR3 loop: CASSIAGGEQFF. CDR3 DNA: TGTGCCAGTAGTATCGCCGGAGGCGAGCAGTTCTTC.

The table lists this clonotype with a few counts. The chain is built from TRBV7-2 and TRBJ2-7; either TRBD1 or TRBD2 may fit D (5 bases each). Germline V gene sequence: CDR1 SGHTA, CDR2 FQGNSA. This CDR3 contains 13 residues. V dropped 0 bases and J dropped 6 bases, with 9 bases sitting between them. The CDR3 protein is CASSLAPGTEQYF. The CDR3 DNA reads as TGTGCCAGCAGCTTAGCGCCAGGGACCGAGCAGTACTTC.

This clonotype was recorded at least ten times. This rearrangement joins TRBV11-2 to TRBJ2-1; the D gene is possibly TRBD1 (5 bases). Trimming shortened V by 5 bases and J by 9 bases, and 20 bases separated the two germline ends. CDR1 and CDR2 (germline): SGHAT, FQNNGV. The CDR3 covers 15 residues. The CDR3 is CASSQNLGNQGEQFF. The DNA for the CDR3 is TGTGCCAGCAGCCAGAACTTAGGGAACCAGGGTGAGCAGTTCTTC.

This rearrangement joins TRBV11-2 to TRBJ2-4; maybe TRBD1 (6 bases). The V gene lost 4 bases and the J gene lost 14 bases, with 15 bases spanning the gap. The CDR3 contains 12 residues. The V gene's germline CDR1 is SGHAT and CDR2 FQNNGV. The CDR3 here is CASSSVVGAKYF. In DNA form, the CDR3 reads TGTGCCAGCAGCTCCGTGGTGGGGGCGAAGTACTTC.

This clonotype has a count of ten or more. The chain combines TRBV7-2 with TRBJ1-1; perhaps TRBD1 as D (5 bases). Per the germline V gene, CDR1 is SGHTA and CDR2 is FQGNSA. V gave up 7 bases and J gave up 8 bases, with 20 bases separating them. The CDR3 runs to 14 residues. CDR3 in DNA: TGTGCCAGCAACCAGGGACCGGCCTTGGGGGAAGCTTTCTTT. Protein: CASNQGPALGEAFF.

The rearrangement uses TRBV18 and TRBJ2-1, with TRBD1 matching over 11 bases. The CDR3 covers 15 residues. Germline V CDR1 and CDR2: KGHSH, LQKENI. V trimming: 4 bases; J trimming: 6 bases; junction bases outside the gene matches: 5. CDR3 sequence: CASSRSGTGGNEQFF. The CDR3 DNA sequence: TGTGCCAGCTCACGATCCGGGACAGGGGGCAATGAGCAGTTCTTC.

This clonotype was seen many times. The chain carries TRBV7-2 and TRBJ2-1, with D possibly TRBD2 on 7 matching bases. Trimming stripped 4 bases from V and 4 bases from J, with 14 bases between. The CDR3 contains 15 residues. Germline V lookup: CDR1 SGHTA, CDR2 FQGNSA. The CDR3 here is CASSSAGAAYNEQFF. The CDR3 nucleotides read TGTGCCAGCAGCTCGGCGGGGGCCGCTTACAATGAGCAGTTCTTC.

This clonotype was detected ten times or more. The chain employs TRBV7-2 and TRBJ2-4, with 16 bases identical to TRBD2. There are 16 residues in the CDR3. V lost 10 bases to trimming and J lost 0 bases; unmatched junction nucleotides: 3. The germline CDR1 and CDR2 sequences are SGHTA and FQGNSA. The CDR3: CATGTSGGVAKNIQYF. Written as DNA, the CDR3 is TGTGCCACGGGGACTAGCGGGGGGGTAGCCAAAAACATTCAGTACTTC.

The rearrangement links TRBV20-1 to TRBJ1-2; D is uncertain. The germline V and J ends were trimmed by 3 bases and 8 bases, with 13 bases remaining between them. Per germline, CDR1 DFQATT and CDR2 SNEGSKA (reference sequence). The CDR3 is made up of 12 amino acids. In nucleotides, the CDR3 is TGCAGTGCTAGTCGTACATTTGTAGGCTACACCTTC. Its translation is CSASRTFVGYTF.

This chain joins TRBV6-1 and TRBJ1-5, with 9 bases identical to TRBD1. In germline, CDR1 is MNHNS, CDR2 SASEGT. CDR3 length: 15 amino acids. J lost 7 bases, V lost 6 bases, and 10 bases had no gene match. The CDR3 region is CASRRNRDREQPQHF. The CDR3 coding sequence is TGTGCCAGCAGAAGAAACCGGGACAGGGAACAGCCCCAGCATTTT.

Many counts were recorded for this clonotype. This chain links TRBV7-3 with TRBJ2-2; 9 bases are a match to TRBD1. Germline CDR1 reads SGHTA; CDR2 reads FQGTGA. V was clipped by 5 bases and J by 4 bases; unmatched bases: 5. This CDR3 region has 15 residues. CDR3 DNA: TGTGCCAGCAGCGCCCGGACAGGGGCCACCGGGGAGCTGTTTTTT. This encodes CASSARTGATGELFF.